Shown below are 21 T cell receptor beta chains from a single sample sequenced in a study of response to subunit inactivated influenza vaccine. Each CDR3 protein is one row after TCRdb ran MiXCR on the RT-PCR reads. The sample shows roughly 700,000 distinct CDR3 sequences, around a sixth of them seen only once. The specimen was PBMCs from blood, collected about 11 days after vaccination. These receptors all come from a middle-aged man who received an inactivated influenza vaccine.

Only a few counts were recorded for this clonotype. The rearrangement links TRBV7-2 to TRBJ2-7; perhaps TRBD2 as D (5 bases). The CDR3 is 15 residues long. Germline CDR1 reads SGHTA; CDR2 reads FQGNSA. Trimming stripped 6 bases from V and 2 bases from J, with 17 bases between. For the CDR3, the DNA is TGTGCCAGCAGTTACCGGCCACTAGACGCCTACGAGCAGTACTTC. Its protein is CASSYRPLDAYEQYF.

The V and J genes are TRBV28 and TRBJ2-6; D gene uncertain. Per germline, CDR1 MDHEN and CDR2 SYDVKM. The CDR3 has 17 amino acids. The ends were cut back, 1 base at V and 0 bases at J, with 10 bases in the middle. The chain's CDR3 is CASSLSAFGSGANVLTF. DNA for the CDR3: TGTGCCAGCAGTTTATCCGCTTTTGGCTCTGGGGCCAACGTCCTGACTTTC.

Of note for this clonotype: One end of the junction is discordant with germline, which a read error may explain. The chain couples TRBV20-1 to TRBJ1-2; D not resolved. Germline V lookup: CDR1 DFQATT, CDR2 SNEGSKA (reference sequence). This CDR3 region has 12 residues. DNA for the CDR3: TGCAGTGCCATTACGGGGAACTTTGGCTACACCTTC. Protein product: CSAITGNFGYTF.

CDR3 DNA: TGTGCCAGCAGCTTTATCCCTCAGGGGCGGCAGACACAAGAGACCCAGTACTTC. This encodes CASSFIPQGRQTQETQYF. This rearrangement joins TRBV11-1 to TRBJ2-5; D may be TRBD1 (6 bases). The germline V gene has CDR1 SGHAT and CDR2 FQDESV (reference sequence). The length of the CDR3 is 18 residues. V was pared by 3 bases and J by 2 bases, with 22 bases between.

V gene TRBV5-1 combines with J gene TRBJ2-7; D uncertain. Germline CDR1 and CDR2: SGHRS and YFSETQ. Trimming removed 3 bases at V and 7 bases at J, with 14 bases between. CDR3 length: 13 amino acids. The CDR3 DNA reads TGCGCCAGCAGCTGGCTGGGCCTGGGAGAGCAGTACTTC. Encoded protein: CASSWLGLGEQYF.

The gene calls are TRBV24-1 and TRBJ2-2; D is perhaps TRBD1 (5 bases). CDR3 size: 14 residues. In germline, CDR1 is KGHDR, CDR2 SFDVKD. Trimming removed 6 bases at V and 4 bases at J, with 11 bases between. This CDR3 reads CATSQGVGTGELFF. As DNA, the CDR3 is TGTGCCACCAGTCAGGGTGTTGGCACCGGGGAGCTGTTTTTT.

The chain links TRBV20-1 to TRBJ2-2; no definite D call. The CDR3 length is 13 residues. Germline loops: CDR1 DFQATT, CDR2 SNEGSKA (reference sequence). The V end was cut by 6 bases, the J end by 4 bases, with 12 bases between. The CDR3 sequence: CSAKILGTGELFF. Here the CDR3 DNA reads TGCAGTGCAAAAATTCTGGGCACCGGGGAGCTGTTTTTT.

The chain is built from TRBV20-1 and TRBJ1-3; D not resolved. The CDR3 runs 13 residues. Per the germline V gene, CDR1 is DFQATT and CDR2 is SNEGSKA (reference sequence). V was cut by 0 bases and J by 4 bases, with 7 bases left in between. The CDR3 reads CSAREPGGNTIYF. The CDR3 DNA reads TGCAGTGCTAGAGAGCCAGGAGGAAACACCATATATTTT.

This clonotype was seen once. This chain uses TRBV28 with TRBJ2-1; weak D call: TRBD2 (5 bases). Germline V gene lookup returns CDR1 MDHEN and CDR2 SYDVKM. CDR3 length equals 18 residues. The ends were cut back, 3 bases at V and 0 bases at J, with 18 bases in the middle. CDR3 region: CASSLPPLGVASYNEQFF. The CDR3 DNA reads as TGTGCCAGCAGTTTGCCCCCCCTGGGAGTAGCCTCCTACAATGAGCAGTTCTTC.

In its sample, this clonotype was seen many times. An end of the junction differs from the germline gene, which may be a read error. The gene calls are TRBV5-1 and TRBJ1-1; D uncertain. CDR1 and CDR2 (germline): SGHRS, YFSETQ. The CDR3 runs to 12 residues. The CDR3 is CASSLVNTEAFF. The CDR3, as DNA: TGTGCCAGCAGTTTAGTGAACACTGAAGCTTTCTTT.

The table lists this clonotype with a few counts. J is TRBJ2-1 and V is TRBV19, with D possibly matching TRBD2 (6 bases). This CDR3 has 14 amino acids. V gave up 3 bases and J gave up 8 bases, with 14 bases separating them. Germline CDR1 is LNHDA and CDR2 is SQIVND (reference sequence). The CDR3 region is CASSIQNAGYEQFF. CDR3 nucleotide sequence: TGTGCCAGTAGTATCCAAAATGCGGGGTATGAGCAGTTCTTC. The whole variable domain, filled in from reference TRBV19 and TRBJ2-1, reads DGGITQSPKYLFRKEGQNVTLSCEQNLNHDAMYWYRQDPGQGLRLIYYSQIVNDFQKGDIAEGYSVSREKKESFPLTVTSAQKNPTAFYLCASSIQNAGYEQFFGPGTRLTVL.

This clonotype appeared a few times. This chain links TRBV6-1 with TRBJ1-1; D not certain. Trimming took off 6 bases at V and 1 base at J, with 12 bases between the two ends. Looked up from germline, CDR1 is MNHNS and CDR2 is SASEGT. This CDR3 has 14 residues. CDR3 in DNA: TGTGCCAGCAGGGGGTCGATTTGGAACACTGAAGCTTTCTTT. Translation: CASRGSIWNTEAFF.

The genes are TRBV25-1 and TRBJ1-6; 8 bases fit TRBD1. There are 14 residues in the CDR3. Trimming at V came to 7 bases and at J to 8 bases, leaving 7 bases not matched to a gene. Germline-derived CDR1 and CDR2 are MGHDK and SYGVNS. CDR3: CASTRTGYDSPLHF. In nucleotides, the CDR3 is TGTGCCAGCACCCGGACAGGGTACGATTCACCCCTCCACTTT.

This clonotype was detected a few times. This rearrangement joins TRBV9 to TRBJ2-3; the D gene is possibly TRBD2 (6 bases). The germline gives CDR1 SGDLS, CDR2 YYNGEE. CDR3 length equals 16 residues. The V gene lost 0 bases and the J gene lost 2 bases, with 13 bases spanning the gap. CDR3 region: CASSVVVGGSTDTQYF. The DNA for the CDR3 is TGTGCCAGCAGCGTAGTGGTGGGAGGATCCACAGATACGCAGTATTTT.

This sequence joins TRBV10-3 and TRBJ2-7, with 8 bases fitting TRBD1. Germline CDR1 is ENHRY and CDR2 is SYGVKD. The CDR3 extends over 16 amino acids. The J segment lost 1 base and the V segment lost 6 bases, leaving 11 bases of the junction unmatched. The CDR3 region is CAISPRQGLPSYEQYF. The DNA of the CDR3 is TGTGCCATCAGCCCGAGACAGGGGCTCCCGTCCTACGAGCAGTACTTC.

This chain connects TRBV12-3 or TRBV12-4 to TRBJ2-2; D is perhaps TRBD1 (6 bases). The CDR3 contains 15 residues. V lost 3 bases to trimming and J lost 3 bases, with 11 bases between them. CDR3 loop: CASSFKGVDTGELFF. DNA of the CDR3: TGTGCCAGCAGTTTCAAGGGGGTCGACACCGGGGAGCTGTTTTTT.

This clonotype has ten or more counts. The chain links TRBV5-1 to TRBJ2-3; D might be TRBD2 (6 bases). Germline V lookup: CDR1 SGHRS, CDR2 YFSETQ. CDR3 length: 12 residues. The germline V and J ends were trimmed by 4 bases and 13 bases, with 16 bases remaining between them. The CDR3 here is CASSRDRDSKYF. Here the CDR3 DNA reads TGCGCCAGCAGCAGAGACCGGGACTCGAAGTATTTT.

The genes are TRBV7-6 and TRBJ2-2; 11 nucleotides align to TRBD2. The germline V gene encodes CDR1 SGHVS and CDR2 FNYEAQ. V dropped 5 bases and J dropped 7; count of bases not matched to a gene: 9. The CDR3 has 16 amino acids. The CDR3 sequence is CASSDTSGGLHGELFF. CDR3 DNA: TGTGCCAGCAGCGATACTAGCGGGGGCCTTCACGGGGAGCTGTTTTTT.

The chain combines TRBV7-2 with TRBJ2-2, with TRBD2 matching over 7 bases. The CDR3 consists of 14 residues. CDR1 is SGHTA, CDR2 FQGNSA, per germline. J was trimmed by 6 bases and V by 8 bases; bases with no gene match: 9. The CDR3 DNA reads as TGTGCCAGCTCCCCTAGCGGACTTTCCGGGGAGCTGTTTTTT. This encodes CASSPSGLSGELFF.

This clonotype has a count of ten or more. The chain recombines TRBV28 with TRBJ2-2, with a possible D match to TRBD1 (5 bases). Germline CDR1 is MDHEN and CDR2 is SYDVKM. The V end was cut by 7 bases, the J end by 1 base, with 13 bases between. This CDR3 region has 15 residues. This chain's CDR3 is CASKLPGQNTGELFF. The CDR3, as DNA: TGTGCCAGCAAACTACCCGGACAGAACACCGGGGAGCTGTTTTTT.

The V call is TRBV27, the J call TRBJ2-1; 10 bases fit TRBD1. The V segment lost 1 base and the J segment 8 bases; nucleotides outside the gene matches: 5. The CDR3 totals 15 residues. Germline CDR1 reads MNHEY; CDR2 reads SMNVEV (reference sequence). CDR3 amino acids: CASSLFGQGGYEQFF. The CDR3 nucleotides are TGTGCCAGCAGTTTATTTGGACAGGGGGGATATGAGCAGTTCTTC.